A selection of T cell receptor beta chains follows, all from one sample in a study of patients and donors after allogeneic stem cell transplantation. TCRdb called the RT-PCR reads again in MiXCR, with one record for every CDR3 protein. The table lists about 57,000 distinct CDR3 sequences, 13% of them singletons. What was sequenced was blood, either unsorted or a sorted T cell fraction (not recorded which). The receptors stem from a human donor who was either an allogeneic HSCT recipient or a stem cell or donor lymphocyte infusion donor (not recorded which). It is not recorded whose cells these are; they may come from a transplant donor. Each CDR3 is given with its conserved first and last residue. A D gene is named only where the DNA matches it firmly. A clone size is listed for some rows: how often the clone was seen (once, few, many), or a class if it is expanded.

j_gene: TRBJ1-2
v_gene: TRBV29-1
abundance: many
len: 12
d_gene: .
CDR3aa: CSVWREDYGYTF
CDR3nt: TGCAGCGTATGGCGGGAAGACTATGGCTACACCTTC

j_gene: TRBJ1-2
v_gene: TRBV27
abundance: many
len: 14
d_gene: .
CDR3aa: CASSLMPVFYGYTF
CDR3nt: TGTGCCAGCAGTTTAATGCCAGTTTTCTATGGCTACACCTTC

j_gene: TRBJ1-1
v_gene: TRBV4-2
abundance: many
len: 14
d_gene: .
CDR3aa: CASSPSEGVTEAFF
CDR3nt: TGTGCCAGCAGCCCCTCAGAGGGAGTCACTGAAGCTTTCTTT

j_gene: TRBJ1-6
v_gene: TRBV12-3/TRBV12-4
abundance: many
len: 15
d_gene: .
CDR3aa: CASSLEGTYNSPLHF
CDR3nt: TGTGCCAGCAGTTTAGAAGGGACTTATAATTCACCCCTCCACTTT

j_gene: TRBJ2-7
v_gene: TRBV2
abundance: few
len: 16
d_gene: .
CDR3aa: CASSEARLVGSYEQYF
CDR3nt: TGTGCCAGCAGTGAAGCGCGGTTGGTAGGATCCTACGAGCAGTACTTC

j_gene: TRBJ2-7
v_gene: TRBV24-1
abundance: few
len: 13
d_gene: .
CDR3aa: CATSDVDSYEQYF
CDR3nt: TGTGCCACCAGTGATGTCGACAGCTACGAGCAGTACTTC

j_gene: TRBJ2-2
v_gene: TRBV29-1
abundance: .
len: 15
d_gene: TRBD1
CDR3aa: CSVSQTGANTGELFF
CDR3nt: TGCAGCGTTTCCCAGACAGGGGCTAACACCGGGGAGCTGTTTTTT

j_gene: TRBJ1-6
v_gene: TRBV5-1
abundance: few
len: 15
d_gene: TRBD1
CDR3aa: CASSSVDRVGSPLHF
CDR3nt: TGCGCCAGCAGCTCGGTGGACAGGGTTGGTTCACCCCTCCACTTT

j_gene: TRBJ1-5
v_gene: TRBV5-6
abundance: many
len: 14
d_gene: .
CDR3aa: CASSKTRANQPQHF
CDR3nt: TGTGCCAGCAGCAAGACAAGGGCCAATCAGCCCCAGCATTTT

j_gene: TRBJ2-7
v_gene: TRBV9
abundance: .
len: 16
d_gene: .
CDR3aa: CASSVTQASYTYEQYF
CDR3nt: TGTGCCAGCAGCGTAACTCAGGCTTCTTATACCTACGAGCAGTACTTC

j_gene: TRBJ2-7
v_gene: TRBV12-3/TRBV12-4
abundance: .
len: 13
d_gene: .
CDR3aa: CASSLQRIGEQYF
CDR3nt: TGTGCCAGCAGTTTACAGAGGATCGGCGAGCAGTACTTC

j_gene: TRBJ1-2
v_gene: TRBV7-3
abundance: many
len: 15
d_gene: TRBD1
CDR3aa: CASSLGSGGDYGYTF
CDR3nt: TGTGCCAGCAGCCTAGGGTCAGGGGGAGACTATGGCTACACCTTC

j_gene: TRBJ2-1
v_gene: TRBV6-5
abundance: .
len: 15
d_gene: TRBD2
CDR3aa: CAASTSGRGYNEQFF
CDR3nt: TGTGCCGCGTCGACTAGCGGGAGGGGGTACAATGAGCAGTTCTTC

j_gene: TRBJ2-1
v_gene: TRBV20-1
abundance: few
len: 14
d_gene: TRBD2
CDR3aa: CSARRDYSYNEQFF
CDR3nt: TGCAGTGCTAGGCGGGACTACTCCTACAATGAGCAGTTCTTC

j_gene: TRBJ1-1
v_gene: TRBV11-2
abundance: many
len: 14
d_gene: .
CDR3aa: CASSPATGNTEAFF
CDR3nt: TGTGCCAGCAGCCCCGCGACAGGGAACACTGAAGCTTTCTTT

j_gene: TRBJ2-1
v_gene: TRBV28
abundance: .
len: 15
d_gene: .
CDR3aa: CASSFFGDSYNEQFF
CDR3nt: TGTGCCAGCAGTTTTTTCGGTGATTCCTACAATGAGCAGTTCTTC

j_gene: TRBJ1-5
v_gene: TRBV6-1
abundance: many
len: 17
d_gene: .
CDR3aa: CASSRFKGVASNQPQHF
CDR3nt: TGTGCCAGCAGTCGGTTTAAGGGGGTGGCTAGCAATCAGCCCCAGCATTTT

j_gene: TRBJ1-5
v_gene: TRBV5-1
abundance: many
len: 14
d_gene: TRBD1
CDR3aa: CASSPGQGLQPQHF
CDR3nt: TGCGCCAGCAGCCCGGGACAGGGTCTTCAGCCCCAGCATTTT